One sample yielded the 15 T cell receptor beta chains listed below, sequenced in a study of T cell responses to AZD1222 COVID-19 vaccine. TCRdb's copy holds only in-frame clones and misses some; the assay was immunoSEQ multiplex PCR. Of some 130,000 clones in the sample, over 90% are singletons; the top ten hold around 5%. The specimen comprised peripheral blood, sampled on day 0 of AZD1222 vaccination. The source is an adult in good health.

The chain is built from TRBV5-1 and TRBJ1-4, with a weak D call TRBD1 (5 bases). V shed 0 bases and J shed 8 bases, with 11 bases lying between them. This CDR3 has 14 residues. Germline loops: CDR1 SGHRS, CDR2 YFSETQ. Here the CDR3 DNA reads TGCGCCAGCAGCTTGGTTCAGGGAAACGAAAAACTGTTTTTT. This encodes CASSLVQGNEKLFF.

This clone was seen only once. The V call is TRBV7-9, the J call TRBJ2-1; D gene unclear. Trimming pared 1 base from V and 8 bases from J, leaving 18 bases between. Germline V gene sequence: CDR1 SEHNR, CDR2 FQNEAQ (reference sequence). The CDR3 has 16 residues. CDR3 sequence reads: CASSLEGSQLLDEQFF. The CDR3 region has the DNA TGTGCCAGCAGCTTAGAGGGTAGTCAGTTGCTCGATGAGCAGTTCTTC.

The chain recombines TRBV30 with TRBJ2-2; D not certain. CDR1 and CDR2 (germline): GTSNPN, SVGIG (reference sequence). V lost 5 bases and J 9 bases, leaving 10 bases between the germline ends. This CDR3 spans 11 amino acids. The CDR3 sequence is CAWSHSRELFF. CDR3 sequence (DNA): TGTGCCTGGTCCCACTCGCGGGAGCTGTTTTTT.

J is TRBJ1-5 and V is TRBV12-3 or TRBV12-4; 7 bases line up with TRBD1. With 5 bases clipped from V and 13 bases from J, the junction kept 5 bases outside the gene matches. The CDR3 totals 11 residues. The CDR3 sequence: CASSLWDRQHF. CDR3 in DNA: TGTGCCAGCAGTCTGTGGGACAGACAGCATTTT.

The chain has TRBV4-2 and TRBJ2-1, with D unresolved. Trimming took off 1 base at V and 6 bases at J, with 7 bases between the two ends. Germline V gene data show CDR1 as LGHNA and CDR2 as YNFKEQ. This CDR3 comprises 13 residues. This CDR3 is CASSQGPGNEQFF. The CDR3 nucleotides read TGTGCCAGCAGCCAAGGGCCGGGCAATGAGCAGTTCTTC.

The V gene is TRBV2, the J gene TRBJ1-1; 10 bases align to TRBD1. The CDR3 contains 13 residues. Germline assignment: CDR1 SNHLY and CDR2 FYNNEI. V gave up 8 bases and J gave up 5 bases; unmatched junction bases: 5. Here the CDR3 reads CASETGQGTEAFF. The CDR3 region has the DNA TGTGCCAGCGAGACGGGACAGGGGACTGAAGCTTTCTTT.

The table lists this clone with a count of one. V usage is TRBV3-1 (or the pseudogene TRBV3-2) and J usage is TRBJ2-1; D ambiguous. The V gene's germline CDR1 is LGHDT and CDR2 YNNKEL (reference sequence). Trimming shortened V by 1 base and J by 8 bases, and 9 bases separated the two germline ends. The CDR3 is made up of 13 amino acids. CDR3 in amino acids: CASSQGAYDEQFF. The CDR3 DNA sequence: TGTGCCAGCAGCCAAGGAGCCTATGATGAGCAGTTCTTC.

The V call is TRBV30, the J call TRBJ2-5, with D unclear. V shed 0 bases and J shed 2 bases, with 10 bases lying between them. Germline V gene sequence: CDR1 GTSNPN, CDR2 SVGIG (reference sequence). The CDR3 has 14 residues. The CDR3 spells CAWSVGGSQETQYF. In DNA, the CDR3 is TGTGCCTGGAGTGTTGGCGGTTCACAAGAGACCCAGTACTTC.

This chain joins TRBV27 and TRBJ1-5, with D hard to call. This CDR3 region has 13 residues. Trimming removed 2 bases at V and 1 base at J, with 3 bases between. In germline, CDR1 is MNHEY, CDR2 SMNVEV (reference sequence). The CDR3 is CASSLGSNQPQHF. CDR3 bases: TGTGCCAGCAGTTTAGGGAGCAATCAGCCCCAGCATTTT.

CDR3 region: CASSLGRGYGSGELFF. The DNA for the CDR3 is TGTGCCAGCAGCTTGGGCAGGGGGTATGGGTCCGGGGAGCTGTTTTTT. The V and J genes are TRBV5-5 and TRBJ2-2, with TRBD1 matching over 7 bases. CDR1 and CDR2 from the germline V gene are SGHKS and YYEKEE (reference sequence). This CDR3 contains 16 residues. The junction had 8 bases not matched to a gene; V was cut back by 0 bases and J by 6 bases.

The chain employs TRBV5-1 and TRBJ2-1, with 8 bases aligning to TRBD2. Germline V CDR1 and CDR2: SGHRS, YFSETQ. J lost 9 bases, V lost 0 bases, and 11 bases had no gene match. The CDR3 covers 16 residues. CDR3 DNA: TGCGCCAGCAGCTTGGATGGAGCGGGAGCGGAACTTGAGCAGTTCTTC. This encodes CASSLDGAGAELEQFF. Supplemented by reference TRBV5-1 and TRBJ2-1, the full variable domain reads KAGVTQTPRYLIKTRGQQVTLSCSPISGHRSVSWYQQTPGQGLQFLFEYFSETQRNKGNFPGRFSGRQFSNSRSEMNVSTLELGDSALYLCASSLDGAGAELEQFFGPGTRLTVL.

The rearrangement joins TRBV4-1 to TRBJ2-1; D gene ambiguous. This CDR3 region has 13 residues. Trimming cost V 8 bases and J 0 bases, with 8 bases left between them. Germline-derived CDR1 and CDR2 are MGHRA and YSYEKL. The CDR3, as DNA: TGCGCCAGCCGTTCGAGCTCCTACAATGAGCAGTTCTTC. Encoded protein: CASRSSSYNEQFF.

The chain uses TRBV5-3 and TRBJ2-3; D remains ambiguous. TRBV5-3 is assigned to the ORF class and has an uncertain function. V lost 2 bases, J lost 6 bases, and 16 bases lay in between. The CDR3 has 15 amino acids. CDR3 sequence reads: CARSFTCSYRDTQYF. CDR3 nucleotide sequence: TGTGCCAGAAGCTTCACATGCTCCTACCGGGATACGCAGTATTTT.

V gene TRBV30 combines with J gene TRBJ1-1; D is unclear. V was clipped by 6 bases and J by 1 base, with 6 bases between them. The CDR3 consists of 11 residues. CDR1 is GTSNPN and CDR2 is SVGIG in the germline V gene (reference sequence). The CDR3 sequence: CACERNTEAFF. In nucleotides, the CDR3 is TGTGCCTGTGAAAGGAACACTGAAGCTTTCTTT.

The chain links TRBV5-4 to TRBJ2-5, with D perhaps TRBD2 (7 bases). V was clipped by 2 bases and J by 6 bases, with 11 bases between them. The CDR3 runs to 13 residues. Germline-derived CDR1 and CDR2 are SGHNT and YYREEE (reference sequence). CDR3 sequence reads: CASSLGGGQTQYF. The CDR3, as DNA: TGTGCCAGCAGCTTAGGGGGGGGGCAGACCCAGTACTTC.